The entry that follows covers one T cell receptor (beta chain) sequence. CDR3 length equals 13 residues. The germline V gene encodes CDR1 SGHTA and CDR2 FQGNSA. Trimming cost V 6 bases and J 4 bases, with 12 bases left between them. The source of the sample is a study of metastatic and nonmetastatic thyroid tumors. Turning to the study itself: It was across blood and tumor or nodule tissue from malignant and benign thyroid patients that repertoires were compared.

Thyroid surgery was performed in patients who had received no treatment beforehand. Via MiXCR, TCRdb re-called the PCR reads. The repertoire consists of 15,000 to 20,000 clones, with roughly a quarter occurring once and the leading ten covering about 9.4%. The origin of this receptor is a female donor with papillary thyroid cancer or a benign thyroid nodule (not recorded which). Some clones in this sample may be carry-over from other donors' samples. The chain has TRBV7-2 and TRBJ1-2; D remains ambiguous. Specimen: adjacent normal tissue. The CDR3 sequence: CASSFRPPYGYTF. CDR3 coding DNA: TGTGCCAGCAGTTTCCGACCCCCCTATGGCTACACCTTC.